The 17 T cell receptor beta chains given below trace back to one sample, sequenced in a study of neoadjuvant anti-PD-1 for oral cavity cancer (dated by TCRdb to about 2021). The time point label here, explained by the study, means: after neoadjuvant nivolumab, at surgical resection. Library creation used the immunoSEQ multiplex PCR assay. TCRdb re-hosts the immuneACCESS table, in-frame sequences only. Its copies lack some clones; in the studies checked, an unresolved V gene accounts for under half of them, and the cause for the rest is not known. Across this sample there are approximately 13,000 clones, with around 76% seen only once. The ten top clones hold over 2% of the sample. The sequencing here drew on PBMCs, taken after nivolumab (anti-PD-1) treatment. These receptors all come from a person aged 35 to 85 with oral cavity squamous cell carcinoma.

The V gene is TRBV7-3, the J gene TRBJ2-2; D assignment may be TRBD1 or TRBD2 (6 bases each). The CDR3 is made up of 13 amino acids. Trimming took off 4 bases at V and 7 bases at J, with 10 bases between the two ends. Per the germline V gene, CDR1 is SGHTA and CDR2 is FQGTGA. CDR3 coding DNA: TGTGCCAGCAGCTCACAGGGACTCGGGGAGCTGTTTTTT. Translating gives CASSSQGLGELFF.

The chain has TRBV10-1 and TRBJ2-7; D might be TRBD1 (5 bases). V was trimmed by 6 bases and J by 1 base, leaving 13 bases between them. Germline V lookup: CDR1 WNHNN, CDR2 SYGVQD (reference sequence). CDR3 size: 14 residues. CDR3 sequence (DNA): TGCGCCAGCAGCTTAGACAGTGGGTCCTACGAGCAGTACTTC. Its protein product is CASSLDSGSYEQYF.

The chain recombines TRBV5-5 with TRBJ2-7; D may be TRBD1 (5 bases). Germline V gene lookup returns CDR1 SGHKS and CDR2 YYEKEE (reference sequence). The CDR3 is 17 amino acids. Trimming took 4 bases from V and 7 from J, leaving 27 bases between them. The CDR3: CASSPEVGVFRDSEQYF. In DNA form, the CDR3 reads TGTGCCAGCAGCCCGGAAGTTGGGGTTTTCAGGGATTCGGAGCAGTACTTC.

The chain has TRBV28 and TRBJ1-2, with no clear D. Germline V gene sequence: CDR1 MDHEN, CDR2 SYDVKM. Trimming cost V 2 bases and J 2 bases, with 6 bases left between them. This CDR3 has 13 residues. CDR3 in amino acids: CASSLGSNYGYTF. In DNA, the CDR3 is TGTGCCAGCAGTTTAGGTTCAAACTATGGCTACACCTTC.

The chain recombines TRBV27 with TRBJ2-1; TRBD1 matches at 7 bases. CDR1 and CDR2 from the germline V gene are MNHEY and SMNVEV (reference sequence). The CDR3 runs to 16 residues. Germline trimming cut 5 bases from V and 2 bases from J; bases unmatched to any gene: 9. In nucleotides, the CDR3 is TGTGCCAGCAGTAACGACAGGGCCGGAGCCTACAATGAGCAGTTCTTC. This codes for CASSNDRAGAYNEQFF.

This clone has a single count. The chain joins TRBV29-1 to TRBJ2-7, with D perhaps TRBD2 (6 bases). CDR3 size: 13 residues. The germline V gene encodes CDR1 SQVTM and CDR2 ANQGSEA. Trimming stripped 4 bases from V and 0 bases from J, with 10 bases between. The CDR3 nucleotides are TGCAGCGTTGTTGGGGGGACCTCCTACGAGCAGTACTTC. It is translated as CSVVGGTSYEQYF.

The genes are TRBV9 and TRBJ2-1, with D uncertain. Per the germline V gene, CDR1 is SGDLS and CDR2 is YYNGEE. This CDR3 is 15 amino acids long. V gave up 4 bases and J gave up 0 bases, with 11 bases separating them. CDR3 sequence reads: CASSLDLSSYNEQFF. For the CDR3, the DNA is TGTGCCAGCAGCCTCGACCTGAGCTCCTACAATGAGCAGTTCTTC.

The genes are TRBV10-2 and TRBJ2-7; D gene unclear. There are 13 residues in the CDR3. V lost 3 bases and J lost 1, with 7 bases in between. Per the germline V gene, CDR1 is WSHSY and CDR2 is SAAADI. In DNA form, the CDR3 reads TGCGCCAGCAGTGAAGGCGGTTCCTACGAGCAGTACTTC. Encoded protein: CASSEGGSYEQYF.

The chain employs TRBV15 and TRBJ2-2; D might be TRBD2 (6 bases). The germline gives CDR1 LNHNV, CDR2 YYDKDF (reference sequence). The CDR3 spans 18 residues. V was clipped by 0 bases and J by 2 bases, with 16 bases between them. This CDR3 is CATSRDRGMTFNTGELFF. DNA for the CDR3: TGTGCCACCAGCAGAGATCGGGGGATGACTTTCAACACCGGGGAGCTGTTTTTT.

The chain combines TRBV6-1 with TRBJ1-1; a possible D gene is TRBD1 (6 bases). V was shortened by 5 bases and J by 7 bases, with 14 bases between the two germline ends. The CDR3 has 13 residues. The germline CDR1 and CDR2 sequences are MNHNS and SASEGT. The CDR3: CASSHVPDSEAFF. DNA of the CDR3: TGTGCCAGCAGTCATGTCCCGGACAGTGAAGCTTTCTTT.

The V and J genes are TRBV27 and TRBJ2-3; D is uncertain. This CDR3 spans 14 amino acids. Looked up from germline, CDR1 is MNHEY and CDR2 is SMNVEV (reference sequence). V was trimmed by 5 bases and J by 3 bases, leaving 12 bases between them. Written as DNA, the CDR3 is TGTGCCAGCAGTCCCCGACAAAGGACAGATACGCAGTATTTT. Residues: CASSPRQRTDTQYF.

The chain uses TRBV30 and TRBJ1-5; 7 nucleotides align to TRBD1. Germline CDR1 reads GTSNPN; CDR2 reads SVGIG (reference sequence). V lost 2 bases and J lost 6; bases outside the gene matches: 4. The CDR3 covers 13 residues. The CDR3, as DNA: TGTGCCTGGAGTAAGGCAGGGGGTCAGCCCCAGCATTTT. Amino acid sequence: CAWSKAGGQPQHF.

The CDR3 reads CASIRAQGSDEAFF. CDR3 DNA sequence: TGTGCCAGCATTCGCGCACAGGGGTCAGATGAAGCTTTCTTT. The J gene is TRBJ1-1, the V gene TRBV6-5; the match to TRBD1 covers 7 bases. The CDR3 has 14 residues. Germline-derived CDR1 and CDR2 are MNHEY and SVGAGI. Trimming at V came to 7 bases and at J to 7 bases, leaving 12 bases not matched to a gene.

This clone has only a few counts. The rearrangement joins TRBV7-8 to TRBJ1-1; 12 bases agree with TRBD1. Looked up from germline, CDR1 is SGHVS and CDR2 is FQNEAQ. This CDR3 has 15 amino acids. Trimming took 5 bases from V and 5 from J; bases not matched to a gene: 6. Written as DNA, the CDR3 is TGTGCCAGCAGCAGGGACAGGGGGCTTAGGACTGAAGCTTTCTTT. It specifies CASSRDRGLRTEAFF.

The rearrangement joins TRBV19 to TRBJ1-1; TRBD1 is a possible D gene (5 bases). The V gene's germline CDR1 is LNHDA and CDR2 SQIVND (reference sequence). The CDR3 is 13 residues long. V was clipped by 1 base and J by 7 bases, with 10 bases between them. DNA of the CDR3: TGTGCCAGTAGTATAGGGGGGGAACTTGAAGCTTTCTTT. Encoded protein: CASSIGGELEAFF.

The rearrangement uses TRBV6-6 and TRBJ1-2, with TRBD1 as a possible D gene (5 bases). CDR3 size: 13 residues. From germline, CDR1 is MNHNY and CDR2 SVGAGI (reference sequence). Deletions cut 0 bases from V and 8 bases from J, with 10 bases between. CDR3 residues: CASSYSREKGYTF. The CDR3 bases are TGTGCCAGCAGTTACTCCAGGGAGAAAGGCTACACCTTC.

The CDR3 sequence: CASSPSAQSRGYGYTF. The DNA for the CDR3 is TGTGCCAGCTCACCATCGGCCCAGTCGAGGGGCTATGGCTACACCTTC. The chain is built from TRBV18 and TRBJ1-2, with a weak D call TRBD1 (5 bases). Germline V gene data show CDR1 as KGHSH and CDR2 as LQKENI. The V end was cut by 2 bases, the J end by 4 bases, with 17 bases between. The CDR3 loop spans 16 amino acids.